These 27 T cell receptor beta chains came from one sample sequenced in a study of immune evolution from preneoplasia to lung adenocarcinoma. Clones were read by immunoSEQ multiplex PCR, and TCRdb kept only the in-frame ones, dropping some. The data contain several thousand clones, approximately 82% of them singletons. Sequenced input: FFPE lung adenocarcinoma in situ tissue. The receptors were sampled from an older person with lung adenocarcinoma.

This clone was detected only once. The rearrangement links TRBV7-9 to TRBJ2-1; the match to TRBD2 covers 13 bases. Per the germline V gene, CDR1 is SEHNR and CDR2 is FQNEAQ (reference sequence). The CDR3 is 16 amino acids. J gave up 4 bases and V 5 bases, and 5 bases lay outside the gene matches. In DNA form, the CDR3 reads TGTGCCAGCAGCCGCGGACTAGCGGGAGTATACAATGAGCAGTTCTTC. Translated, it gives CASSRGLAGVYNEQFF.

The rearrangement uses TRBV30 and TRBJ1-2; D is unclear. Germline values: CDR1 GTSNPN, CDR2 SVGIG (reference sequence). Deletions cut 1 base from V and 7 bases from J, with 7 bases between. The CDR3 contains 11 residues. The chain's CDR3 is CAWSEGFGYTF. DNA of the CDR3: TGTGCCTGGAGTGAGGGTTTTGGCTACACCTTC. Full variable domain (outside the CDR3, taken from reference TRBV30 and TRBJ1-2): SQTIHQWPATLVQPVGSPLSLECTVEGTSNPNLYWYRQAAGRGLQLLFYSVGIGQISSEVPQNLSASRPQDRQFILSSKKLLLSDSGFYLCAWSEGFGYTFGSGTRLTVV.

The chain carries TRBV4-2 and TRBJ2-7; D is uncertain. Germline V gives CDR1 LGHNA, CDR2 YNFKEQ. The CDR3 spans 14 residues. V shed 4 bases and J shed 3 bases, with 13 bases lying between them. The CDR3 DNA reads as TGTGCCAGCAGCCCGACTTCGATGGGCTACGAGCAGTACTTC. This translates into CASSPTSMGYEQYF.

This chain connects TRBV18 to TRBJ1-1, with a tentative D call TRBD1 (5 bases). The CDR3 contains 13 residues. Per germline, CDR1 KGHSH and CDR2 LQKENI. The V end lost 4 bases, the J end lost 1 base, and 7 bases lay between the germline ends. The CDR3 reads CASSRGPNTEAFF. CDR3 bases: TGTGCCAGCTCACGGGGACCGAACACTGAAGCTTTCTTT.

J is TRBJ2-7 and V is TRBV10-3; D assignment may be TRBD1 or TRBD2 (6 bases each). Per the germline V gene, CDR1 is ENHRY and CDR2 is SYGVKD. The germline V and J ends were trimmed by 10 bases and 1 base, with 20 bases remaining between them. The CDR3 runs 15 residues. The CDR3 reads CASQTIIGGSYEQYF. CDR3 DNA: TGTGCCAGCCAAACCATTATAGGGGGGTCCTACGAGCAGTACTTC.

The V call is TRBV15, the J call TRBJ2-3, with D unresolved. The germline CDR1 and CDR2 sequences are LNHNV and YYDKDF (reference sequence). Trimming pared 0 bases from V and 3 bases from J, leaving 13 bases between. The CDR3 runs to 16 residues. The CDR3 DNA reads as TGTGCCACCAGCAGAGATTATGGGCAAAGGACAGATACGCAGTATTTT. Encoded protein: CATSRDYGQRTDTQYF.

The chain combines TRBV27 with TRBJ1-1; D gene unclear. Deletions cut 5 bases from V and 5 bases from J, with 12 bases between. This CDR3 region has 13 residues. Germline assignment: CDR1 MNHEY and CDR2 SMNVEV (reference sequence). The CDR3 DNA follows: TGTGCCAGCAGTATAGGGAGCTGGACTGAAGCTTTCTTT. Residues: CASSIGSWTEAFF.

The rearrangement uses TRBV19 and TRBJ2-7, with 12 bases matching TRBD2. The CDR3 length is 15 residues. V shed 5 bases, J shed 5 bases, and the junction held 7 bases outside the gene matches. Germline V lookup: CDR1 LNHDA, CDR2 SQIVND (reference sequence). In nucleotides, the CDR3 is TGTGCCAGTAGTTCTTGGACTAGCGGGATCGACGAGCAGTACTTC. Its translation is CASSSWTSGIDEQYF. Drawing the rest from reference TRBV19 and TRBJ2-7, the complete variable domain is DGGITQSPKYLFRKEGQNVTLSCEQNLNHDAMYWYRQDPGQGLRLIYYSQIVNDFQKGDIAEGYSVSREKKESFPLTVTSAQKNPTAFYLCASSSWTSGIDEQYFGPGTRLTVT.

The chain is built from TRBV19 and TRBJ2-7; D might be TRBD1 or TRBD2, each matching 5 bases. Per the germline V gene, CDR1 is LNHDA and CDR2 is SQIVND (reference sequence). Trimming cost V 9 bases and J 2 bases, with 23 bases left between them. The CDR3 is made up of 16 amino acids. CDR3 protein: CASSVSGTNSAYEQYF. CDR3 in DNA: TGTGCCAGCTCCGTCTCCGGGACCAATTCTGCCTACGAGCAGTACTTC. The complete variable domain, with remaining parts taken from reference TRBV19 and TRBJ2-7, reads DGGITQSPKYLFRKEGQNVTLSCEQNLNHDAMYWYRQDPGQGLRLIYYSQIVNDFQKGDIAEGYSVSREKKESFPLTVTSAQKNPTAFYLCASSVSGTNSAYEQYFGPGTRLTVT.

The genes are TRBV11-2 and TRBJ2-5; D call uncertain. V dropped 7 bases and J dropped 1 base, with 10 bases sitting between them. CDR3 length: 13 residues. The V gene's germline CDR1 is SGHAT and CDR2 FQNNGV. CDR3 residues: CASKFPSQETQYF. As DNA, the CDR3 is TGTGCCAGCAAATTCCCTAGCCAAGAGACCCAGTACTTC.

This chain joins TRBV11-3 and TRBJ2-7, with no clear D. CDR1 SGHNT and CDR2 YENEEA come from the germline V gene. The V end lost 4 bases, the J end lost 6 bases, and 13 bases lay between the germline ends. This CDR3 region has 13 residues. Here the CDR3 DNA reads TGTGCCAGCAGCTCAGACAATGGGCGCGAGCAGTACTTC. This gives the protein CASSSDNGREQYF.

The genes are TRBV6-5 and TRBJ1-5; 7 bases match TRBD1. In germline, CDR1 is MNHEY, CDR2 SVGAGI. The J segment lost 7 bases and the V segment lost 0 bases, leaving 6 bases of the junction unmatched. This CDR3 contains 15 residues. The CDR3 nucleotides are TGTGCCAGCAGTTACTCGGGCCAAGGGGGCCAGCCCCAGCATTTT. Protein sequence: CASSYSGQGGQPQHF.

This clone occurred a few times. V gene TRBV4-1 combines with J gene TRBJ1-1; no clear D. The germline V gene has CDR1 MGHRA and CDR2 YSYEKL. The length of the CDR3 is 15 residues. V was clipped by 0 bases and J by 0 bases, with 8 bases between them. Here the CDR3 DNA reads TGCGCCAGCAGCCAAGATCAGGACTTGAACACTGAAGCTTTCTTT. Its translation is CASSQDQDLNTEAFF.

The V gene is TRBV7-3, the J gene TRBJ1-2; TRBD1 aligns across 7 bases. The CDR3 has 14 residues. In germline, CDR1 is SGHTA, CDR2 FQGTGA. V gave up 2 bases and J gave up 5 bases; unmatched junction bases: 5. The CDR3 DNA sequence: TGTGCCAGCAGCTTAGAAGGACAGGTTTATGGCTACACCTTC. Its protein product is CASSLEGQVYGYTF.

The rearrangement links TRBV30 to TRBJ2-7, with TRBD1 identical over 8 bases. Germline V gene lookup returns CDR1 GTSNPN and CDR2 SVGIG (reference sequence). The CDR3 covers 16 residues. V shed 0 bases and J 0 bases; nucleotides not matched to a gene: 7. CDR3 DNA sequence: TGTGCCTGGAGTGTACGTGGGCAGGGGGCCTCCTACGAGCAGTACTTC. This codes for CAWSVRGQGASYEQYF.

This chain links TRBV29-1 with TRBJ1-2, with TRBD1 matching 9 bases. Trimming took 5 bases from V and 6 from J; bases not matched to a gene: 1. Per germline, CDR1 SQVTM and CDR2 ANQGSEA. There are 11 residues in the CDR3. Here the CDR3 reads CSVWTGDGYTF. DNA of the CDR3: TGCAGCGTTTGGACAGGGGATGGCTACACCTTC.

The chain is built from TRBV19 and TRBJ2-7; 10 bases line up with TRBD1. Unmatched junction bases numbered 2, after V lost 3 bases and J lost 3 bases. The CDR3 extends over 14 amino acids. Germline CDR1 is LNHDA and CDR2 is SQIVND (reference sequence). CDR3 region: CASSIRTGGYEQYF. For the CDR3, the DNA is TGTGCCAGTAGTATTAGGACAGGGGGCTACGAGCAGTACTTC.

The J gene is TRBJ1-2, the V gene TRBV9; no reliable D call. CDR1 is SGDLS, CDR2 YYNGEE, per germline. This CDR3 is 15 amino acids long. The V and J ends lost 4 bases and 4 bases respectively, with 17 bases between them. This chain's CDR3 is CASSPTDGPFYGYTF. The CDR3 DNA sequence: TGTGCCAGCAGCCCCACGGACGGACCATTCTATGGCTACACCTTC.

The chain employs TRBV6-1 and TRBJ1-5; weak D call: TRBD1 (6 bases). This CDR3 region has 14 residues. Germline V gene lookup returns CDR1 MNHNS and CDR2 SASEGT. Trimming shortened V by 7 bases and J by 6 bases, and 16 bases separated the two germline ends. CDR3 region: CASTYRDWGQPQHF. CDR3 in DNA: TGTGCCAGCACCTACAGGGATTGGGGTCAGCCCCAGCATTTT.

This chain uses TRBV29-1 with TRBJ2-5; TRBD1 matches at 8 bases. The end of the DNA aligns better with TRBJ2-7, so the J call may be wrong. From germline, CDR1 is SQVTM and CDR2 ANQGSEA. The CDR3 has 15 residues. CDR3 DNA: TGCAGCGTTGACGGTGGACAGGGCTTCACCTACGAGCAGTACTTC. Residues: CSVDGGQGFTYEQYF.

This clone was seen a single time. The chain recombines TRBV18 with TRBJ2-1; D unresolved. Germline V gene data show CDR1 as KGHSH and CDR2 as LQKENI. The CDR3 is made up of 13 amino acids. V was trimmed by 2 bases and J by 5 bases, leaving 7 bases between them. The CDR3 bases are TGTGCCAGCTCACCAGGTACTAACAATGAGCAGTTCTTC. This sequence encodes CASSPGTNNEQFF.

This clone was observed a handful of times. The chain recombines TRBV6-7 with TRBJ1-2, with D possibly TRBD1 on 5 matching bases. TRBV6-7 is recorded as an ORF, its role being uncertain. CDR3 length: 19 residues. Trimming removed 6 bases at V and 6 bases at J, with 32 bases between. The CDR3 coding sequence is TGTGCCAGCAGCCCAACCCCCTCGACAGCAGAGGGGCGTGATCATGGCTACACCTTC. It yields the protein CASSPTPSTAEGRDHGYTF.

This chain joins TRBV11-2 and TRBJ1-1; D is perhaps TRBD1 (6 bases). Germline V gene sequence: CDR1 SGHAT, CDR2 FQNNGV. The CDR3 is 12 amino acids. Trimming left V 5 bases short and J 7 bases short, with 11 bases between. The CDR3 coding sequence is TGTGCCAGCAGCGCCGGGACAATTGAAGCTTTCTTT. Translation gives CASSAGTIEAFF. The full variable domain, completed using reference TRBV11-2 and TRBJ1-1, is EAGVAQSPRYKIIEKRQSVAFWCNPISGHATLYWYQQILGQGPKLLIQFQNNGVVDDSQLPKDRFSAERLKGVDSTLKIQPAKLEDSAVYLCASSAGTIEAFFGQGTRLTVV.

This sequence joins TRBV6-4 and TRBJ1-2; tentative D call: TRBD1 (6 bases). CDR1 is MRHNA, CDR2 SNTAGT, per germline. V lost 6 bases, J lost 0 bases, and 14 bases lay in between. This CDR3 contains 15 residues. The CDR3 spells CASRLDGGPNYGYTF. The DNA for the CDR3 is TGTGCCAGCAGACTTGATGGGGGGCCTAACTATGGCTACACCTTC.

The table lists this clone with a count of one. The chain is built from TRBV18 and TRBJ1-1, with D hard to call. Trimming removed 3 bases from V and 4 bases from J, with 18 bases in between. This CDR3 is 16 amino acids long. The V gene's germline CDR1 is KGHSH and CDR2 LQKENI. Written as DNA, the CDR3 is TGTGCCAGCTCACCGCTGCTTGGGGAGTTCGGCACTGAAGCTTTCTTT. It translates to CASSPLLGEFGTEAFF.

The chain has TRBV15 and TRBJ2-1; 14 bases line up with TRBD2. Germline CDR1 LNHNV, CDR2 YYDKDF (reference sequence). This CDR3 has 16 amino acids. V was pared by 3 bases and J by 7 bases, with 5 bases of the junction left unmatched. The CDR3 loop is CATSRGLAGVENEQFF. The DNA of the CDR3 is TGTGCCACCAGCAGGGGACTAGCGGGAGTTGAAAATGAGCAGTTCTTC.

The rearrangement uses TRBV2 and TRBJ1-1; 12 nucleotides match TRBD1. CDR1 is SNHLY and CDR2 is FYNNEI in the germline V gene. The CDR3 length is 18 residues. With 8 bases clipped from V and 4 bases from J, the junction kept 17 bases outside the gene matches. CDR3 bases: TGTGCCAGCCACAGGGACAGGGGGCGGGATCTGACTAGCACTGAAGCTTTCTTT. This gives the protein CASHRDRGRDLTSTEAFF.